This T cell receptor (beta chain) came from a study of immune aging and cytomegalovirus after organ transplant (TCRdb year 2021). Regarding the study in general: Three-drug immunosuppression with prednisone, tacrolimus, and mycophenolate was given to all transplant recipients. Study-wide findings and limitations: Post-transplant increases in aged-phenotype cells were observed regardless of clone size, following viremia and occurring earlier in large clones (days 200-264) than in small clones. Large clones contained a bigger proportion of TEMRA cells, and over time the seven largest clones (more than 1,700 cells) picked up aged and TEMRA cells and lost TCM cells. CD57 was not measured in the sequencing data, so a conservative gene-based aging definition was used instead.

Reading the label with the study, this specimen's time point is: five sample-tagged time points from pre-transplant (day -1) to day 368 post-transplant, pooled. PBMC were thawed and then stimulated for more than 10 hours with a CMV IE-1 overlapping peptide library, with no transport inhibitors added. Thawed cells were rested overnight and then stimulated in R10 medium with CD28/CD49d costimulation. The IE-1 peptide library was made up of 15-amino-acid peptides with 11-amino-acid overlaps. Samples from each time point were barcoded using BD Single-Cell Multiplexing Kit Sample Tags, then pooled and stained with sorting antibodies plus oligo-conjugated anti-CD45RA. A BD FACSAria III was used to sort CMV-responsive CD8+CD137+ and CD4+CD154+ T cells at 4-way purity. Blood samples were drawn into EDTA vacutainers and processed by Ficoll gradient within 1-24 hours. Remarks on this clonotype: Its antigen remains unidentified. No quality values exist for individual bases; no much larger clone is one base distant.

Preparation of the library involved single-cell sequencing. The sample was run on an Illumina NovaSeq 6000. The BD Rhapsody Targeted mRNA and AbSeq Reagent Kit, in a microwell format, was used for cell capture and library preparation. The libraries included TCR, sample tags, AbSeq, and targeted mRNA from the Human T-Cell Expression Panel, along with custom TOX and TOX2 primers. Sequencing of the libraries was performed on an Illumina NovaSeq. Per the original workflow: The analysis covered approximately 11,000 cells in total, of which over 7,000 were CD8 T cells and about 4,500 were CD8 T cells with an identifiable TCR CDR3. On the Seven Bridges Genomics platform, raw data were run through the BD Rhapsody Targeted Analysis Pipeline with V(D)J processing. Quality control, Sample Tag demultiplexing with Lex-BDSMK, clone identification with VDJ Explorer, and Seurat clustering were all done in SeqGeq 1.6.0. Clones making up <1% of CD8 T cells were classified as non-expanded, and clones making up >2.5% of the sample were classified as clonal expansions. TCRdb cleaned the public reads at Q25 with fastp, built clones with MiXCR and kept in-frame beta chains. CDR3 protein sequences are deduplicated, and each keeps its most common genes and DNA. TCRdb, rather than the study authors, made the V and J calls. In all, the sample holds about 20,000 distinct CDR3 sequences, and 35% to 40% of those were seen once. The ten biggest clones cover approximately 26% of the sample.

From the cysteine through the phenylalanine, the CDR3 covers 12 amino acids. Only CDR3 DNA is held: 36 bases, read in frame from base 1. Trimming costs V 0 bases and J 5 bases, and their ends lie 6 bases apart. CDR1 DFQATT and CDR2 SNEGSKA were looked up in the germline V gene (reference sequence). The TCR comes from a female donor who had a heart transplant and CMV viremia. The chain joins TRBV20-1 to TRBJ2-3; the D gene identity is not certain. Sequencing was performed on CMV peptide-activated CD4+ and CD8+ T cells sorted from blood, taken at five time points, pooled. The sample's cell subset or site label is to be understood as: sorted CD8+CD137+ and CD4+CD154+ T cells after 11 to 12 h CMV IE-1 peptide stimulation. The CDR3 sequence is CSAREWGDTQYF. The nucleotide sequence reads as follows: TGCAGTGCTAGAGAATGGGGAGATACGCAGTATTTT.